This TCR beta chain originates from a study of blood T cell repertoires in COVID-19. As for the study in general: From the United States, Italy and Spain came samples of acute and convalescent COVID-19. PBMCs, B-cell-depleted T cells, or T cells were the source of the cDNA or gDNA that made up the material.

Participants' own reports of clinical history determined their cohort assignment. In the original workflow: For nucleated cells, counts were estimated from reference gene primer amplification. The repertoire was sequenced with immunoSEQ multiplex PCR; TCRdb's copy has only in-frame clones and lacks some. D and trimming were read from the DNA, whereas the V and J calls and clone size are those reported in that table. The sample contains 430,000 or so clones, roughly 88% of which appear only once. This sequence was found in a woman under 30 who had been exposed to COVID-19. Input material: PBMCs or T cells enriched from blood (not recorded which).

CDR3: CASSFGRALDLNSGQYF. In DNA, the CDR3 is TGTGCCAGCAGCTTTGGTCGGGCTCTCGACCTAAATAGCGGCCAGTATTTT. V and J are TRBV11-2 and TRBJ2-3, with D possibly TRBD2 on 6 matching bases. The CDR3 runs 17 residues. Germline V lookup: CDR1 SGHAT, CDR2 FQNNGV. The V end was cut by 3 bases, the J end by 12 bases, with 28 bases between.